A selection of T cell receptor beta chains follows, all from one sample in a study of blood T cell repertoires in COVID-19. Clones were read by immunoSEQ multiplex PCR, and TCRdb kept only the in-frame ones, dropping some. The sample yields 120,000 to 150,000 clones, approximately 84% seen once. Specimen: peripheral blood. These receptors were collected from a human donor in a cohort sampled during active COVID-19. The CDR3 runs from the conserved cysteine through the conserved F or W. The order of the fields is J gene, D gene, clone size, V gene, CDR3 DNA, CDR3 protein. A D gene is named only where the DNA matches it firmly. The size entry is marked missing in some rows and otherwise reads once, few, many or a size class.

j_call: TRBJ2-2; d_call: TRBD2; clone_size: NA; v_call: TRBV11-3; cdr3_nt: TGTGCCAGCAGCTCGACTAGCGGGGCCACCGGGGAGCTGTTTTTT; cdr3_aa: CASSSTSGATGELFF
j_call: TRBJ2-2; d_call: NA; clone_size: NA; v_call: TRBV6-4; cdr3_nt: TGTGCCAGCAGTCGGACACCCGCGAACACCGGGGAGCTGTTTTTT; cdr3_aa: CASSRTPANTGELFF
j_call: TRBJ1-4; d_call: TRBD1; clone_size: NA; v_call: TRBV5-1; cdr3_nt: TGCGCCAGCAGCCTTAAGGGGGCGGAGGGTGAAAAACTGTTTTTT; cdr3_aa: CASSLKGAEGEKLFF
j_call: TRBJ1-5; d_call: NA; clone_size: NA; v_call: TRBV30; cdr3_nt: TGTGCCTGGAGCGCGCTATGGGGGGGGGCGGACAATCAGCCCCAGCATTTT; cdr3_aa: CAWSALWGGADNQPQHF
j_call: TRBJ2-3; d_call: TRBD2; clone_size: NA; v_call: TRBV4-2; cdr3_nt: TGTGCCAGCAGCCAAGAAGAGACCGCGACTAGCGGTCGGGGTACGCAGTATTTT; cdr3_aa: CASSQEETATSGRGTQYF
j_call: TRBJ2-2; d_call: NA; clone_size: few; v_call: TRBV24-1; cdr3_nt: TGTGCCACCAGCACCGGGACAGGGGAGCTGTTTTTT; cdr3_aa: CATSTGTGELFF
j_call: TRBJ1-6; d_call: TRBD1; clone_size: NA; v_call: TRBV19; cdr3_nt: TGTGCCAGTAGTACACAGGGGGCCGACAATTCACCCCTCCACTTT; cdr3_aa: CASSTQGADNSPLHF
j_call: TRBJ2-1; d_call: TRBD2; clone_size: NA; v_call: TRBV20-1; cdr3_nt: TGCAGTGCTAGTCTAGCGGGAGGGCTCGATGAGCAGTTCTTC; cdr3_aa: CSASLAGGLDEQFF
j_call: TRBJ2-1; d_call: TRBD2; clone_size: NA; v_call: TRBV2; cdr3_nt: TGTGCCAGCTGGCAGTACGCGGGGGGGCCGGGAACACCTGAGCAGTTCTTC; cdr3_aa: CASWQYAGGPGTPEQFF
j_call: TRBJ1-4; d_call: TRBD1; clone_size: NA; v_call: TRBV6-5; cdr3_nt: TGTGCCAGCAGCTCTGGACAGGGGAATGAAAAACTGTTTTTT; cdr3_aa: CASSSGQGNEKLFF
j_call: TRBJ2-5; d_call: NA; clone_size: NA; v_call: TRBV2; cdr3_nt: TGTGCCAGCACCGAAAGGCGGAACCAAGAGACCCAGTACTTC; cdr3_aa: CASTERRNQETQYF
j_call: TRBJ1-1; d_call: TRBD1; clone_size: few; v_call: TRBV12-3/TRBV12-4; cdr3_nt: TGTGCCAGCAGTTTAGCGCAGGGGGCTGAAGCTTTCTTT; cdr3_aa: CASSLAQGAEAFF
j_call: TRBJ2-4; d_call: NA; clone_size: NA; v_call: TRBV7-2; cdr3_nt: TGTGCCAGCAGCCTAGGACTATCCCCGAACATTCAGTACTTC; cdr3_aa: CASSLGLSPNIQYF
j_call: TRBJ2-1; d_call: TRBD1; clone_size: NA; v_call: TRBV28; cdr3_nt: TGTGCCAGCAGTTTGGGGACAGGGTTTCGGTTTGAGCAGTTCTTC; cdr3_aa: CASSLGTGFRFEQFF
j_call: TRBJ1-1; d_call: NA; clone_size: NA; v_call: TRBV5-8; cdr3_nt: TGTGCCAGCAGCTCGCGAGGAGGGAACACTGAAGCTTTCTTT; cdr3_aa: CASSSRGGNTEAFF
j_call: TRBJ1-2; d_call: NA; clone_size: NA; v_call: TRBV2; cdr3_nt: TGTGCCAGCAGTGTGGGCACCAACTATGGCTACACCTTC; cdr3_aa: CASSVGTNYGYTF
j_call: TRBJ2-3; d_call: TRBD2; clone_size: NA; v_call: TRBV4-1; cdr3_nt: TGCGCCAGCAGCCAAGACCAACTAGCGGGGGGAACAGATACGCAGTATTTT; cdr3_aa: CASSQDQLAGGTDTQYF
j_call: TRBJ2-1; d_call: TRBD2; clone_size: NA; v_call: TRBV30; cdr3_nt: TGTGCCTGGAGCCGCGGACTAGCGTTAAATGAGCAGTTCTTC; cdr3_aa: CAWSRGLALNEQFF
j_call: TRBJ2-1; d_call: TRBD1; clone_size: few; v_call: TRBV5-1; cdr3_nt: TGCGCCAGCAGCCCGGGGAGACAGGGGTTCTACAATGAGCAGTTCTTC; cdr3_aa: CASSPGRQGFYNEQFF
j_call: TRBJ2-2; d_call: NA; clone_size: NA; v_call: TRBV3-1/TRBV3-2; cdr3_nt: TGTGCCAGCAGCCAAGGGCCAGGGGAGAACACCGGGGAGCTGTTTTTT; cdr3_aa: CASSQGPGENTGELFF
j_call: TRBJ2-3; d_call: NA; clone_size: NA; v_call: TRBV7-2; cdr3_nt: TGTGCCAGCAGCCCCTTGGAGTCCTCAGATACGCAGTATTTT; cdr3_aa: CASSPLESSDTQYF
j_call: TRBJ1-5; d_call: NA; clone_size: NA; v_call: TRBV5-6; cdr3_nt: TGTGCCAGCAGTAAGGACGGGAACAATCAGCCCCAGCATTTT; cdr3_aa: CASSKDGNNQPQHF
j_call: TRBJ1-5; d_call: TRBD1; clone_size: NA; v_call: TRBV9; cdr3_nt: TGTGCCAGCAGCGCGACAGGGGCGGATCAGCCCCAGCATTTT; cdr3_aa: CASSATGADQPQHF
j_call: TRBJ1-1; d_call: NA; clone_size: NA; v_call: TRBV7-3; cdr3_nt: TGTGCCAGCAGCTTGCCGGGGGTCACTGAAGCTTTCTTT; cdr3_aa: CASSLPGVTEAFF
j_call: TRBJ2-7; d_call: TRBD2; clone_size: NA; v_call: TRBV5-4; cdr3_nt: TGTGCCAGCAGCGCAAGACTAGCGGGGGGGTACGAGCAGTACTTC; cdr3_aa: CASSARLAGGYEQYF
j_call: TRBJ2-6; d_call: NA; clone_size: NA; v_call: TRBV5-5; cdr3_nt: TGTGCCAGCAGCCTGATGTTGTCCGGGGGGGCCAACGTCCTGACTTTC; cdr3_aa: CASSLMLSGGANVLTF
j_call: TRBJ1-5; d_call: TRBD1; clone_size: NA; v_call: TRBV19; cdr3_nt: TGTGCCAGTAGTATAGCCAGGGGGCCGTGGCCCCAGCATTTT; cdr3_aa: CASSIARGPWPQHF
j_call: TRBJ1-5; d_call: TRBD1; clone_size: NA; v_call: TRBV2; cdr3_nt: TGTGCCAGCAGGGTACAGGGGAAGCCCCAGCATTTT; cdr3_aa: CASRVQGKPQHF
j_call: TRBJ1-2; d_call: NA; clone_size: NA; v_call: TRBV28; cdr3_nt: TGTGCCAGCAGTTCAGCGGGGCGCGATGGCTACACCTTC; cdr3_aa: CASSSAGRDGYTF
j_call: TRBJ2-1; d_call: TRBD2; clone_size: NA; v_call: TRBV7-3; cdr3_nt: TGTGCCACGGCTAGCGGGAGGGCCACTGAGCAGTTCTTC; cdr3_aa: CATASGRATEQFF
j_call: TRBJ2-7; d_call: NA; clone_size: NA; v_call: TRBV29-1; cdr3_nt: TGCAGCGTTATTGACCGGGACAAGGCCCACTTC; cdr3_aa: CSVIDRDKAHF
j_call: TRBJ2-7; d_call: NA; clone_size: NA; v_call: TRBV12-3/TRBV12-4; cdr3_nt: TGTGCCAGCAGGTTTCAGGGTCTCGAGCAGTACTTC; cdr3_aa: CASRFQGLEQYF
j_call: TRBJ1-2; d_call: TRBD1; clone_size: NA; v_call: TRBV30; cdr3_nt: TGTGCCTGGAGTGTACTTCGGGACAGCTATGGCTACACCTTC; cdr3_aa: CAWSVLRDSYGYTF
j_call: TRBJ1-5; d_call: TRBD1; clone_size: NA; v_call: TRBV3-1/TRBV3-2; cdr3_nt: TGTGCCAGCAGGCACCACAGGGGTCAGCCCCAGCATTTT; cdr3_aa: CASRHHRGQPQHF
j_call: TRBJ1-2; d_call: NA; clone_size: NA; v_call: TRBV5-6; cdr3_nt: TGTGCCAGCAGCCTACAATCTGACTTAGGCTACACCTTC; cdr3_aa: CASSLQSDLGYTF
j_call: TRBJ2-2; d_call: NA; clone_size: once; v_call: TRBV7-9; cdr3_nt: TGTGCCAGCAGCTTAGGTCAGGGGATGGACGTCACCGGGGAGCTGTTTTTT; cdr3_aa: CASSLGQGMDVTGELFF
j_call: TRBJ1-4; d_call: TRBD1; clone_size: once; v_call: TRBV5-4; cdr3_nt: TGTGCCAGCAGCTTGGGACAGGGTACCAACGAAAAACTGTTTTTT; cdr3_aa: CASSLGQGTNEKLFF
j_call: TRBJ2-1; d_call: NA; clone_size: once; v_call: TRBV25-1; cdr3_nt: TGTGCCAGCAGTGAAGTAGATGAGCAGTTCTTC; cdr3_aa: CASSEVDEQFF
j_call: TRBJ1-5; d_call: TRBD1; clone_size: NA; v_call: TRBV9; cdr3_nt: TGTGCCAGCAGTCAAAGACAGGGCGGTCAGCCCCAGCATTTT; cdr3_aa: CASSQRQGGQPQHF
j_call: TRBJ1-1; d_call: NA; clone_size: NA; v_call: TRBV19; cdr3_nt: TGTGCCAGTAGTCCTGACCCAAGGAGAGGGAACACTGAAGCTTTCTTT; cdr3_aa: CASSPDPRRGNTEAFF
j_call: TRBJ1-3; d_call: TRBD1; clone_size: once; v_call: TRBV5-1; cdr3_nt: TGCGCCAGCAGCCGGACGACAGGGGCGATCTCTGGAAACACCATATATTTT; cdr3_aa: CASSRTTGAISGNTIYF